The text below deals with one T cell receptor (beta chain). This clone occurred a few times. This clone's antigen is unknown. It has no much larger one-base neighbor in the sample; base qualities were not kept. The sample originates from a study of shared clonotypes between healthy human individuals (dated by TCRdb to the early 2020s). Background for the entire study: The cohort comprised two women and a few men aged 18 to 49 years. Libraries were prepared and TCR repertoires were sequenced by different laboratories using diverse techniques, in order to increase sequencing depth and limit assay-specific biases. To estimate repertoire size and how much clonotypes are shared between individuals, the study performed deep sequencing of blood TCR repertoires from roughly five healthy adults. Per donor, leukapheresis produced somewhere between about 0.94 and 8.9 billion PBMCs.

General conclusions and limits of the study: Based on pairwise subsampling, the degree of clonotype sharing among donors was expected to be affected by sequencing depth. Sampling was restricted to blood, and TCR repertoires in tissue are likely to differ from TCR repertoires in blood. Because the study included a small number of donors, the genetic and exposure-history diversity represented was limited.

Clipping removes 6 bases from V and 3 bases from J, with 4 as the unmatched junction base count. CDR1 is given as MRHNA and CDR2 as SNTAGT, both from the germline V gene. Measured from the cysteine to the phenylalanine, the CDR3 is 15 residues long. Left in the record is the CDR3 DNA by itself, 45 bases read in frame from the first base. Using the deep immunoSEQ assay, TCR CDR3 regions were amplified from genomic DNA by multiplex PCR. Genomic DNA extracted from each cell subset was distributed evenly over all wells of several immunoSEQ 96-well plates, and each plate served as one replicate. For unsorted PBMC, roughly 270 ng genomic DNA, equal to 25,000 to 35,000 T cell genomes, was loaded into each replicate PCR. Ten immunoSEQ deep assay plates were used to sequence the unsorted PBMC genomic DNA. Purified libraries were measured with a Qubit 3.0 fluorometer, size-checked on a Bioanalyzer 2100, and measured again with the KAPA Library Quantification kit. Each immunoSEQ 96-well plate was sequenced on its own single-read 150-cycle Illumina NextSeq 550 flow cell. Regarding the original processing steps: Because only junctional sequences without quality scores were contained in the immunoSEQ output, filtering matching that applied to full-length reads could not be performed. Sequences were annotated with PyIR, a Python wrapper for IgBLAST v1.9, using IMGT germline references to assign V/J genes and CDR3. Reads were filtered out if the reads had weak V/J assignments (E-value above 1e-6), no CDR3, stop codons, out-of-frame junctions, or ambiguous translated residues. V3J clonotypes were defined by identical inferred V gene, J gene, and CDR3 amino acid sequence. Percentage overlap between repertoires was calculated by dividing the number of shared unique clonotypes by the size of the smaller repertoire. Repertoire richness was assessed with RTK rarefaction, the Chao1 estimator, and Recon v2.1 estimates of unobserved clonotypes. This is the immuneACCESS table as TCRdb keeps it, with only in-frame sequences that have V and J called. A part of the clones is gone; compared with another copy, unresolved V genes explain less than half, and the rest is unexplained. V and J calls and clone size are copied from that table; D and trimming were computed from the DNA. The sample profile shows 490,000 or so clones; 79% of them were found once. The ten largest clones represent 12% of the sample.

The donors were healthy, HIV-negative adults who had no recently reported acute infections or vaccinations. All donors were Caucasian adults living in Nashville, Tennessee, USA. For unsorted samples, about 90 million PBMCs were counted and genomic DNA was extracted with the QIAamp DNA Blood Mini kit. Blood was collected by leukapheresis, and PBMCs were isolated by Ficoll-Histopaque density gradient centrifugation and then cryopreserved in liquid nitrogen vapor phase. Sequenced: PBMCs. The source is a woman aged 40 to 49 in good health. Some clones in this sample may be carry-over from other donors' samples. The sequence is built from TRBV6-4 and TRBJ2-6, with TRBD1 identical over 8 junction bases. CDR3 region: CASSETGDGANVLTF. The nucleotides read TGTGCCAGCAGCGAGACAGGGGATGGGGCCAACGTCCTGACTTTC.